A selection of T cell receptor beta chains follows, all from one sample in a study of cytomegalovirus exposure and HLA in healthy donors. Sequenced by immunoSEQ multiplex PCR; TCRdb stores in-frame clones only, minus some. The sample includes some 99,000 clones, about 76% seen only once; the top ten take 2.2%. The sequenced sample was PBMCs. Receptors were obtained from a woman in her twenties or thirties in good health and CMV-seronegative. Both conserved end residues are part of each CDR3. Fields, in order: clone size, D gene, V gene, J gene, CDR3 protein, CDR3 DNA. A D gene is named only where the DNA matches it firmly. Clone sizes are given selectively: once, few, many, or a class where the clone is expanded.

size: -
D: -
V: TRBV27
J: TRBJ1-1
CDR3: CASSLMYRDTEAFF
DNA: TGTGCCAGCAGTTTAATGTATCGGGACACTGAAGCTTTCTTT

size: -
D: TRBD2
V: TRBV2
J: TRBJ2-2
CDR3: CASSEQDDAGGPLTGELFF
DNA: TGTGCCAGCAGTGAACAGGACGATGCGGGAGGGCCGCTCACCGGGGAGCTGTTTTTT

size: -
D: -
V: TRBV19
J: TRBJ1-4
CDR3: CASQGENEKLFF
DNA: TGTGCCAGCCAGGGTGAAAACGAAAAACTGTTTTTT

size: -
D: TRBD1
V: TRBV10-1
J: TRBJ2-7
CDR3: CASRLIRGHGQYF
DNA: TGCGCCAGCAGATTAATCAGGGGGCACGGGCAGTACTTC

size: -
D: -
V: TRBV29-1
J: TRBJ2-1
CDR3: CSAVIGGHHYNEQFF
DNA: TGCAGCGCCGTAATCGGGGGGCATCACTACAATGAGCAGTTCTTC

size: -
D: TRBD1
V: TRBV27
J: TRBJ2-1
CDR3: CATRDRGTYNEQFF
DNA: TGTGCCACCCGGGACAGGGGGACCTACAATGAGCAGTTCTTC

size: -
D: -
V: TRBV5-5
J: TRBJ1-1
CDR3: CASSFRPNTEAFF
DNA: TGTGCCAGCAGCTTTCGTCCGAACACTGAAGCTTTCTTT

size: -
D: -
V: TRBV7-9
J: TRBJ2-7
CDR3: CASSPLGRTYSNEQYF
DNA: TGTGCCAGCAGCCCCCTGGGGCGGACCTACTCCAACGAGCAGTACTTC

size: -
D: -
V: TRBV27
J: TRBJ2-1
CDR3: CASSLVGRGEQFF
DNA: TGTGCCAGCAGCCTAGTCGGTCGGGGTGAGCAGTTCTTC

size: -
D: TRBD1
V: TRBV7-9
J: TRBJ2-7
CDR3: CASSPRGQSLYEQYF
DNA: TGTGCCAGCAGCCCCAGGGGACAGTCACTCTACGAGCAGTACTTC

size: -
D: -
V: TRBV6-1
J: TRBJ1-2
CDR3: CASNGDYYGYTF
DNA: TGTGCCAGCAACGGGGACTACTATGGCTACACCTTC

size: -
D: -
V: TRBV19
J: TRBJ2-7
CDR3: CASSAVQDYEQYF
DNA: TGTGCCAGTAGTGCGGTGCAAGACTACGAGCAGTACTTC

size: -
D: TRBD1
V: TRBV5-6
J: TRBJ2-7
CDR3: CASSSGTGAYEQYF
DNA: TGTGCCAGCAGCTCCGGGACAGGGGCCTACGAGCAGTACTTC

size: few
D: -
V: TRBV19
J: TRBJ2-3
CDR3: CASTGTGVMDTQYF
DNA: TGTGCCAGTACGGGGACTGGGGTAATGGATACGCAGTATTTT

size: -
D: -
V: TRBV19
J: TRBJ1-2
CDR3: CASSRPGNGYTF
DNA: TGTGCCAGTAGTAGACCGGGTAATGGCTACACCTTC

size: -
D: -
V: TRBV7-9
J: TRBJ2-5
CDR3: CASSLAGAGVETQYF
DNA: TGTGCCAGCAGCTTAGCGGGGGCCGGCGTAGAGACCCAGTACTTC

size: -
D: TRBD2
V: TRBV7-9
J: TRBJ2-5
CDR3: CASSRGVAGDRETQYF
DNA: TGTGCCAGCAGCCGGGGGGTAGCGGGAGATCGAGAGACCCAGTACTTC

size: -
D: TRBD1
V: TRBV10-2
J: TRBJ2-7
CDR3: CASSELLGTGSSYEQYF
DNA: TGCGCCAGCAGTGAGTTGCTCGGGACAGGGAGTTCCTACGAGCAGTACTTC

size: -
D: -
V: TRBV4-1
J: TRBJ2-7
CDR3: CASSQEGVIYEQYF
DNA: TGCGCCAGCAGCCAAGAAGGAGTTATCTACGAGCAGTACTTC

size: -
D: -
V: TRBV7-3
J: TRBJ2-2
CDR3: CASSFGGELFF
DNA: TGTGCCAGCAGCTTCGGCGGGGAGCTGTTTTTT

size: -
D: -
V: TRBV7-2
J: TRBJ2-5
CDR3: CASRHSLATYQETQYF
DNA: TGTGCCAGCAGACATTCTCTAGCCACATACCAAGAGACCCAGTACTTC

size: -
D: -
V: TRBV28
J: TRBJ2-7
CDR3: CASSSQYAYEQYF
DNA: TGTGCCAGCAGTTCCCAGTACGCATACGAGCAGTACTTC

size: once
D: -
V: TRBV5-5
J: TRBJ2-5
CDR3: CASSGIQGFQETQYF
DNA: TGTGCCAGCAGCGGAATACAGGGCTTCCAAGAGACCCAGTACTTC

size: -
D: TRBD2
V: TRBV7-9
J: TRBJ2-7
CDR3: CASSPGGGRGAYEQYF
DNA: TGTGCCAGCAGCCCGGGGGGGGGTCGGGGGGCCTACGAGCAGTACTTC

size: -
D: -
V: TRBV6-5
J: TRBJ1-2
CDR3: CASSTIRGTNYGYTF
DNA: TGTGCCAGCAGTACCATCCGGGGAACTAACTATGGCTACACCTTC